One sample yielded the 20 T cell receptor beta chains listed below, sequenced in a study of T cells in Graves' hyperthyroidism and ophthalmopathy. From RNA transcripts, TCR beta CDR3 regions were amplified. Researchers ran a first-round RT-PCR on the TCR CDR3 using the HTBI primer set. MiXCR, run by TCRdb on the multiplex PCR reads, gives a single entry per CDR3 protein. Altogether approximately 640,000 distinct CDR3 sequences are present, 45% being singletons, with the ten largest covering roughly 6.5%. The sequencing sample was made of peripheral blood or thyroid tissue (not recorded which). The source of these receptors is an adult man with Graves' disease, either hyperthyroidism or ophthalmopathy (not recorded which).

This clonotype has a handful of counts. V is TRBV20-1 and J is TRBJ2-7; either TRBD1 or TRBD2 may supply D (5 bases each). Trimming left V 1 base short and J 4 bases short, with 11 bases between. Germline V gene sequence: CDR1 DFQATT, CDR2 SNEGSKA (reference sequence). The CDR3 length is 13 residues. The chain's CDR3 is CSARGARGYEQYF. CDR3 nucleotide sequence: TGCAGTGCTAGAGGTGCGAGGGGTTACGAGCAGTACTTC.

This chain connects TRBV5-1 to TRBJ1-1; TRBD1 might be the D (5 bases). This CDR3 is 15 amino acids long. The V and J ends lost 0 bases and 4 bases respectively, with 13 bases between them. Looked up from germline, CDR1 is SGHRS and CDR2 is YFSETQ. The CDR3 reads CASSLEFGQGTEAFF. CDR3 coding DNA: TGCGCCAGCAGCTTGGAGTTCGGGCAGGGCACTGAAGCTTTCTTT.

This clonotype came up once. The chain couples TRBV29-1 to TRBJ1-2, with D tentatively TRBD1 (6 bases). CDR3 length equals 11 residues. Germline V gene sequence: CDR1 SQVTM, CDR2 ANQGSEA. DNA for the CDR3: TGCAGTCCACAGGGAGACTATGGCTACACCTTC. This gives the protein CSPQGDYGYTF.

Only one count was recorded for this clonotype. The genes are TRBV10-1 and TRBJ2-7, with 10 bases matching TRBD1. This CDR3 comprises 16 residues. Trimming took 6 bases from V and 2 from J; bases not matched to a gene: 10. CDR1 WNHNN and CDR2 SYGVQD come from the germline V gene (reference sequence). CDR3 nucleotide sequence: TGCGCCAGCAGCTTACCTCCGGGACAGGGGACCTACGAGCAGTACTTC. This translates into CASSLPPGQGTYEQYF.

This clonotype has at least ten counts. CDR3 residues: CASADYGYTF. In DNA, the CDR3 is TGTGCCAGCGCCGACTATGGCTACACCTTC. The genes are TRBV6-5 and TRBJ1-2; D is uncertain. The germline V gene encodes CDR1 MNHEY and CDR2 SVGAGI. The CDR3 contains 10 residues. The V end was cut by 8 bases, the J end by 3 bases, with 4 bases between.

The chain joins TRBV10-2 to TRBJ1-1, with D perhaps matching TRBD1 (5 bases). The V end was cut by 6 bases, the J end by 4 bases, with 15 bases between. Per the germline V gene, CDR1 is WSHSY and CDR2 is SAAADI. The CDR3 is made up of 14 amino acids. In nucleotides, the CDR3 is TGCGCCAGCAGAGGCATAGGGGTAGGCACTGAAGCTTTCTTT. This encodes CASRGIGVGTEAFF.

This clonotype has ten or more counts. The CDR3 DNA reads TGTGCCAGCAGCGTGGCCGACAGCTACGAGCAGTACTTC. Its protein product is CASSVADSYEQYF. The chain uses TRBV9 and TRBJ2-7; a possible D gene is TRBD1 (5 bases). The V and J ends lost 2 bases and 3 bases respectively, with 9 bases between them. The CDR3 is made up of 13 amino acids. Germline assignment: CDR1 SGDLS and CDR2 YYNGEE.

This clonotype was recorded many times. J is TRBJ1-6 and V is TRBV12-3 or TRBV12-4; unclear D gene. The V and J ends lost 7 bases and 10 bases respectively, with 11 bases between them. This CDR3 is 12 amino acids long. The CDR3 reads CASNRGDSPLHF. Written as DNA, the CDR3 is TGTGCCAGCAATCGCGGTGACTCACCCCTCCACTTT.

This clonotype was counted between two and nine times. The V gene is TRBV7-8, the J gene TRBJ1-2; TRBD1 matches at 11 bases. The germline gives CDR1 SGHVS, CDR2 FQNEAQ. CDR3 length equals 15 residues. The V segment lost 3 bases and the J segment 7 bases; nucleotides outside the gene matches: 7. The chain's CDR3 is CASSLRDRGGGGYTF. Here the CDR3 DNA reads TGTGCCAGCAGCTTGCGGGACAGGGGGGGTGGTGGCTACACCTTC.

V is TRBV20-1 and J is TRBJ2-7; TRBD1 matches at 7 bases. This CDR3 contains 14 residues. V gave up 0 bases and J gave up 2 bases; unmatched junction bases: 4. Germline V lookup: CDR1 DFQATT, CDR2 SNEGSKA (reference sequence). CDR3 in amino acids: CSARDGTVAYEQYF. The CDR3 coding sequence is TGCAGTGCTAGAGACGGGACAGTCGCCTACGAGCAGTACTTC.

The chain couples TRBV5-8 to TRBJ2-5, with 7 nucleotides matching TRBD2. Germline CDR1 and CDR2: SGHTS and YDEGEE. CDR3 size: 16 residues. Trimming at V came to 8 bases and at J to 2 bases, leaving 15 bases not matched to a gene. This chain's CDR3 is CASSIGLAVTQETQYF. The CDR3 coding sequence is TGTGCCAGTAGTATTGGCCTAGCGGTGACACAAGAGACCCAGTACTTC.

As concerns this clonotype: This likely comes from a read error, as the CDR3 has no conserved phenylalanine or tryptophan at its end. The limits of the CDR3 on the DNA are not certain, so only TCRdb's listed CDR3 is given. The CDR3 sequence is CASSGLRGGGGRI. The chain joins TRBV6-1 to TRBJ2-7; whether TRBD1, the table's D call, matches the DNA was not checked. The CDR3 numbers 13 amino acids, ends counted. The germline CDR1 and CDR2 sequences are MNHNS and SASEGT.

CDR3 coding DNA: TGTGCCAGCAGCCCCAGGACAAAAAACACCGGGGAGCTGTTTTTT. Translating gives CASSPRTKNTGELFF. The chain combines TRBV9 with TRBJ2-2; weak D call: TRBD1 (5 bases). The CDR3 is 15 residues long. The germline CDR1 and CDR2 sequences are SGDLS and YYNGEE. V was cut by 4 bases and J by 2 bases, with 12 bases left in between.

The rearrangement links TRBV7-9 to TRBJ2-7, with 10 bases identical to TRBD1. The CDR3 sequence is 17 residues long. Germline loops: CDR1 SEHNR, CDR2 FQNEAQ (reference sequence). V trimming: 3 bases; J trimming: 5 bases; junction bases outside the gene matches: 13. DNA for the CDR3: TGTGCCAGCAGCTTCTTACACGGACAGGGGGTATATAACGAGCAGTACTTC. This sequence encodes CASSFLHGQGVYNEQYF.

Of note for this clonotype: A much larger clonotype is one base distant, so this may be a read error. Since no conserved phenylalanine or tryptophan closes the CDR3, a read error is the likely cause. The chain is built from TRBV7-3 and TRBJ1-5, with 7 bases lining up with TRBD1. The J segment lost 4 bases and the V segment lost 6 bases, leaving 0 bases of the junction unmatched. CDR1 SGHTA and CDR2 FQGTGA come from the germline V gene. There are 12 residues in the CDR3. The CDR3 sequence is CASRGQNQPQHL. In DNA form, the CDR3 reads TGTGCCAGCAGGGGACAGAATCAGCCCCAGCATCTT.

The chain links TRBV7-2 to TRBJ1-4; D uncertain. CDR3 length: 15 residues. The germline V and J ends were trimmed by 3 bases and 13 bases, with 21 bases remaining between them. Germline V gene sequence: CDR1 SGHTA, CDR2 FQGNSA. The CDR3 here is CASSLEQRPLRRLFF. For the CDR3, the DNA is TGTGCCAGCAGCTTGGAACAGCGCCCTCTAAGGAGACTGTTTTTT.

The CDR3 DNA is TGTGCCAGCAGCCAAGGGGTCGGAGGGGACAGGTATGGCTACACCTTC. It yields the protein CASSQGVGGDRYGYTF. The J gene is TRBJ1-2, the V gene TRBV7-8; TRBD1 matches 8 bases. This CDR3 is 16 amino acids long. Per germline, CDR1 SGHVS and CDR2 FQNEAQ. Trimming took 5 bases from V and 5 from J; bases not matched to a gene: 13.

The chain joins TRBV15 to TRBJ2-7, with D possibly TRBD2 on 5 matching bases. Trimming pared 2 bases from V and 3 bases from J, leaving 17 bases between. The V gene's germline CDR1 is LNHNV and CDR2 YYDKDF (reference sequence). The CDR3 is 16 amino acids. The CDR3 region has the DNA TGTGCCACCAGCAGACCGGCTGCGACTGGAGGCTACGAGCAGTACTTC. Protein: CATSRPAATGGYEQYF.

This clonotype was found a few times. This chain uses TRBV7-2 with TRBJ1-2, with 8 bases aligning to TRBD1. Germline-derived CDR1 and CDR2 are SGHTA and FQGNSA. Germline trimming cut 5 bases from V and 4 bases from J; bases unmatched to any gene: 9. This CDR3 contains 15 residues. The CDR3, as DNA: TGTGCCAGCAGCCCCGGGACAGGACAAGGCTATGGCTACACCTTC. This encodes CASSPGTGQGYGYTF.

A single count supports this clonotype. The junction shows a germline mismatch at one end, possibly a read error. This chain joins TRBV10-1 and TRBJ1-2; D remains unclear. Germline CDR1 WNHNN, CDR2 SYGVQD (reference sequence). The CDR3 is made up of 11 amino acids. CDR3 in DNA: TGTGCCAGCGGACTCGGCTATGGCTACACCTTC. This translates into CASGLGYGYTF.